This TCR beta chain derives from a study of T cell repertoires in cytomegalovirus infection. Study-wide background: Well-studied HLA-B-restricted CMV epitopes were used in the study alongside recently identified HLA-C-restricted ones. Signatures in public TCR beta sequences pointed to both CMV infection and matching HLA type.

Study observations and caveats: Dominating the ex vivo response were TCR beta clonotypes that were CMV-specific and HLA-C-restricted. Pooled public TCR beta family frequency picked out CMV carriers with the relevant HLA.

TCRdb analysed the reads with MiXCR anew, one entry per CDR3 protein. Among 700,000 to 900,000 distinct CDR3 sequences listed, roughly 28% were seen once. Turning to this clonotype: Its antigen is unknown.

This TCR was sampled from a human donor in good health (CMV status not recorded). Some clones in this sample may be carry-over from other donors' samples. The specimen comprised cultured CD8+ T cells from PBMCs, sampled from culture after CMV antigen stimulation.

The CDR3 here is CASSQGLAMYNEQFF. Written as DNA, the CDR3 is TGTGCCAGCAGCCAGGGACTAGCGATGTACAATGAGCAGTTCTTC. This chain links TRBV7-3 with TRBJ2-1; 10 bases agree with TRBD2. CDR3 size: 15 residues. V lost 5 bases to trimming and J lost 4 bases; unmatched junction nucleotides: 5. From germline, CDR1 is SGHTA and CDR2 FQGTGA.